This T cell receptor beta chain originates from a study of shared clonotypes between healthy human individuals. Findings and caveats of the study: Rarefaction demonstrated incomplete sorted-subset sequencing despite large depth. Researchers sampled only blood; tissue repertoires likely differ.

A remark on this clone: The antigen remains undetermined.

Genomic DNA from each subset was divided evenly over several immunoSEQ plates. Using about 220 ng DNA, 30,000 to 35,000 T cell genomes, the sorted-subset replicate PCRs were run. Repertoires were generated with immunoSEQ multiplex PCR, while TCRdb's copy carries only in-frame clones and drops some. The table lists hundreds of thousands of clones, roughly 92% of them singletons. Terminally differentiated effector memory CD45RA+ cells were left out of the naive CD8 fraction, which was CD45RO-negative and positively selected for CCR7. This TCR was recovered from a young man in good health. Sequenced: naive CD8+ T cells sorted from blood.

The CDR3 nucleotides are TGTGCCAGCAGTCGGGCAGGGGCTGGAAACACCATATATTTT. Residues: CASSRAGAGNTIYF. The chain links TRBV28 to TRBJ1-3, with D possibly TRBD1 on 6 matching bases. Germline CDR1 and CDR2: MDHEN and SYDVKM. The length of the CDR3 is 14 residues. Trimming took off 5 bases at V and 2 bases at J, with 10 bases between the two ends.